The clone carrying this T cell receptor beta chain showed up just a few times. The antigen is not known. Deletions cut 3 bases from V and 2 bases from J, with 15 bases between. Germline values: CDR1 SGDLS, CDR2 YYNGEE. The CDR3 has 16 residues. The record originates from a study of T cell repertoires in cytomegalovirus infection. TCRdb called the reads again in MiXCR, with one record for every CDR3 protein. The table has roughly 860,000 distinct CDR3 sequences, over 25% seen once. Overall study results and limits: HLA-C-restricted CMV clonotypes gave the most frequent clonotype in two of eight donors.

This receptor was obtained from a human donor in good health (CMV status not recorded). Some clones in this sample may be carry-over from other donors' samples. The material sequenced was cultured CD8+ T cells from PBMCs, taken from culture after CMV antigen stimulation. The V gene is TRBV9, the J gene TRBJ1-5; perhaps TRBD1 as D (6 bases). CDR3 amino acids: CASSAETGTGNQPQHF. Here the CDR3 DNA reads TGTGCCAGCAGCGCTGAAACAGGGACGGGCAATCAGCCCCAGCATTTT.